This T cell receptor (beta chain) was recorded in a study of response to subunit inactivated influenza vaccine listed by TCRdb under 2018. In terms of the full investigation: To follow how T cells responded to a trivalent subunit inactivated influenza vaccine, the researchers relied on deep quantitative profiling of the T cell receptor repertoire.

CDR1 and CDR2 (SGHDT, YYEEEE) derive from the germline V gene. The V end loses 3 bases and the J end loses 7 bases, and a stretch of 11 bases separates them. Including cysteine and phenylalanine, the CDR3 has 12 amino acids. Just CDR3 DNA is preserved here, 36 bases in frame from base 1. This clonotype has only a few counts. What antigen it recognizes has not been identified. No quality values exist for individual bases; no much larger clone is one base distant. Receptor libraries were prepared by RT-PCR. Sequencing took place on an Illumina HiSeq 2500. TCRdb itself trimmed the public reads at Q25 with fastp, ran MiXCR and retained productive beta chains. One record per CDR3 amino acid sequence lists the most common genes and DNA. Recorded for this sample are some 800,000 distinct CDR3 sequences; over 20% of them occurred a single time. The top ten hold 10% of the sample. The paper's findings and limits, for the study overall: The authors suggested that each seasonal influenza vaccination may recruit only a limited number of new T cells.

Here the chain combines TRBV5-6 and TRBJ2-7; TRBD1 is a weak D gene call, 5 bases matching. The TCR originated in a man aged 50 to 59 who received an inactivated influenza vaccine. Donor details come from another sample of the same person, matched by shared clones. The material was PBMCs from blood, obtained around 5 days after vaccination. The nucleotide sequence is TGTGCCAGCAGCTCATCAGGGAAAGAGCAGTACTTC. It translates to CASSSSGKEQYF.